This TCR beta chain was captured by sequencing in a study of quantifying T cell responses using KT2 cells. Study summary: cDNA was made from DNase-treated RNA using alpha and beta constant primers. Estimated efficiency of the T4 ligation step was above 9% under optimum conditions.

The CDR3 totals 16 residues. Germline V gene lookup returns CDR1 LGHNA and CDR2 YSLEER. V was clipped by 0 bases and J by 2 bases, with 14 bases between them. A single-stranded UMI oligo with SP2 sequence was ligated to cDNA 3' ends. An equimolar mix of RC1.1 and RC1.2 primed the beta chain across TRBC1 and TRBC2. TCRdb independently ran MiXCR on the UMI-ligation and nested PCR reads; one entry per CDR3 protein. The sample has over 25,000 distinct CDR3 sequences; about a tenth are singletons. This sequence was found in a human donor. Sequencing was performed on PBMCs spiked with cells of the T cell clone KT2. The chain is built from TRBV4-3 and TRBJ2-7; no clear D. CDR3 bases: TGCGCCAGCAGCCAAGATCTCCTCCTTAATCCCTACGAGCAGTACTTC. Amino acids: CASSQDLLLNPYEQYF.